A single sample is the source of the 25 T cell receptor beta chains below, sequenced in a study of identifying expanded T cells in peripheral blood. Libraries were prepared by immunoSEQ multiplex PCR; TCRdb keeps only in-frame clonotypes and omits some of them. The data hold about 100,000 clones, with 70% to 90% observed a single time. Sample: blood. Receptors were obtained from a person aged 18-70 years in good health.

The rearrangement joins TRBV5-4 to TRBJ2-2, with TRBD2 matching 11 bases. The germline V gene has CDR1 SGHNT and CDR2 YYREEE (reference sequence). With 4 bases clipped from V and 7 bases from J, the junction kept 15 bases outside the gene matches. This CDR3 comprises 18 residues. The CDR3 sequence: CASSRKPLLAGVSGELFF. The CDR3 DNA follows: TGTGCCAGCAGCCGGAAACCGCTACTAGCGGGGGTTAGCGGGGAGCTGTTTTTT.

The CDR3 nucleotides read TGTGCCAGCAGCTTATCACCTCACGATGAGCAGTTCTTC. This codes for CASSLSPHDEQFF. V is TRBV11-2 and J is TRBJ2-1; D not resolved. The V gene's germline CDR1 is SGHAT and CDR2 FQNNGV. CDR3 length: 13 amino acids. Trimming left V 2 bases short and J 8 bases short, with 10 bases between.

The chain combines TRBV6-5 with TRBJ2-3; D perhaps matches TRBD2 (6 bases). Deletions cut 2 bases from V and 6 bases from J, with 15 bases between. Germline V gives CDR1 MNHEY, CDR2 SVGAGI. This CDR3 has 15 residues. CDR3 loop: CASSYRGTFGDTQYF. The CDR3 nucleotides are TGTGCCAGCAGTTACCGCGGGACCTTCGGGGATACGCAGTATTTT.

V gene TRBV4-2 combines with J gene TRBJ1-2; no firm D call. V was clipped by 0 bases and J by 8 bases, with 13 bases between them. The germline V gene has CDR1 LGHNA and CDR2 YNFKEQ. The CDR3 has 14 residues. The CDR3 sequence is CASSQEEGPTGYTF. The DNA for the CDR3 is TGTGCCAGCAGCCAAGAAGAGGGCCCGACGGGCTACACCTTC.

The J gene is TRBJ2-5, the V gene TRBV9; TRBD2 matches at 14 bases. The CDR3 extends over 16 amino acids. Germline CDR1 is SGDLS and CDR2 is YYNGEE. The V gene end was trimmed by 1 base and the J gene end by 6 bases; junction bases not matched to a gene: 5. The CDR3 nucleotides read TGTGCCAGCAGCGTATCGACTAGCGGGGGGGCCAAGACCCAGTACTTC. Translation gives CASSVSTSGGAKTQYF. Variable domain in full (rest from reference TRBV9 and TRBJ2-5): DSGVTQTPKHLITATGQRVTLRCSPRSGDLSVYWYQQSLDQGLQFLIQYYNGEERAKGNILERFSAQQFPDLHSELNLSSLELGDSALYFCASSVSTSGGAKTQYFGPGTRLLVL.

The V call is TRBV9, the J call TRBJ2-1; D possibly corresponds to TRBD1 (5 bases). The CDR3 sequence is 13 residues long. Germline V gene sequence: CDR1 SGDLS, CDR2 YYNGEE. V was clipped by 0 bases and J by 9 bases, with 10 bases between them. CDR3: CASSVGTGGEQFF. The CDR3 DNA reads TGTGCCAGCAGCGTAGGAACAGGCGGTGAGCAGTTCTTC.

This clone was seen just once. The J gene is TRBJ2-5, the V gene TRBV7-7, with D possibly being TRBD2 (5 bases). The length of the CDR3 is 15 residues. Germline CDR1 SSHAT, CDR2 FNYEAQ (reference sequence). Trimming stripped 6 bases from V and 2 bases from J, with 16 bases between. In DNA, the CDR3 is TGTGCCAGCAGTCAAAGATCGGGGTGGCAAGAGACCCAGTACTTC. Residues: CASSQRSGWQETQYF.

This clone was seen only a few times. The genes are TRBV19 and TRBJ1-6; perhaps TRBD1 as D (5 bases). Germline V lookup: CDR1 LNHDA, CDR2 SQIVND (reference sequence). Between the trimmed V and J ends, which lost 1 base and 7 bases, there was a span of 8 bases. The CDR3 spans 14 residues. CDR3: CASSIVRGNSPLHF. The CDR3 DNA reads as TGTGCCAGTAGTATAGTACGGGGGAATTCACCCCTCCACTTT.

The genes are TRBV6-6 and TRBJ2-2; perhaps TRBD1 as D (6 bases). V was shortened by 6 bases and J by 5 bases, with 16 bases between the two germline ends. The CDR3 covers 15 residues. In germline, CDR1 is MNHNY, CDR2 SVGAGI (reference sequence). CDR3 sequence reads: CASRKLAQGTGELFF. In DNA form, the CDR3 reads TGTGCCAGCAGAAAACTCGCTCAGGGGACCGGGGAGCTGTTTTTT.

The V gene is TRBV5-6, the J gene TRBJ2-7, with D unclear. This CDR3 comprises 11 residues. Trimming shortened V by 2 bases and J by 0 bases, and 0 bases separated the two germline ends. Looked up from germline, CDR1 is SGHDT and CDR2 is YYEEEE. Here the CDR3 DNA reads TGTGCCAGCAGCTTCTCCTACGAGCAGTACTTC. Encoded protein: CASSFSYEQYF.

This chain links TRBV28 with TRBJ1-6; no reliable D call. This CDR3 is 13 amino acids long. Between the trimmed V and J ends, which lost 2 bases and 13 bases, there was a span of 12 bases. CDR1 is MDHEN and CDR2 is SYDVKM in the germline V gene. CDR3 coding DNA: TGTGCCAGCAGTTTACCCCAAACCAGTCCCCTCCACTTT. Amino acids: CASSLPQTSPLHF.

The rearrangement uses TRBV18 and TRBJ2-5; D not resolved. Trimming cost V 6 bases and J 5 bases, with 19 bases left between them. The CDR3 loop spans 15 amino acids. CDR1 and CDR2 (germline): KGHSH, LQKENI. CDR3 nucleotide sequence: TGTGCCAGCTCCCCCTCAGCCAACCCAAGGGAGACCCAGTACTTC. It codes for CASSPSANPRETQYF.

The CDR3 sequence is CASSPAPGLGQPQHF. As DNA, the CDR3 is TGTGCCAGCAGCCCAGCCCCCGGTTTGGGCCAGCCCCAGCATTTT. The chain links TRBV9 to TRBJ1-5; no reliable D call. V lost 4 bases, J lost 7 bases, and 18 bases lay in between. The CDR3 is 15 amino acids. Germline V gives CDR1 SGDLS, CDR2 YYNGEE.

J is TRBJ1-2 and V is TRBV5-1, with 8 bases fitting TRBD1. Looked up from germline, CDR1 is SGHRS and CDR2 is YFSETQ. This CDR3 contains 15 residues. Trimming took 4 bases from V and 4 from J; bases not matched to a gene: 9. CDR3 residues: CASSLSRQGSYGYTF. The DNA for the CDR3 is TGCGCCAGCAGCCTCTCCCGACAGGGGAGCTATGGCTACACCTTC.

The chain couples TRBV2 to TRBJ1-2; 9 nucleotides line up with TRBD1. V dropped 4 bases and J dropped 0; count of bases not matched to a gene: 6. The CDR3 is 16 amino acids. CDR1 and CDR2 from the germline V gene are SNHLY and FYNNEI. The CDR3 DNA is TGTGCCAGCAGTGTGACAGGGGGTAGGGCTAACTATGGCTACACCTTC. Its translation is CASSVTGGRANYGYTF.

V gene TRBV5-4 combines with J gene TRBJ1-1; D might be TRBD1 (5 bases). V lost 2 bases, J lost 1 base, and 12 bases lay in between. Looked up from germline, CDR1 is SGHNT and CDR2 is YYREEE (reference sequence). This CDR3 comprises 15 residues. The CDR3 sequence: CASSFGALANTEAFF. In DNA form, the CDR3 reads TGTGCCAGCAGCTTCGGGGCGCTGGCGAACACTGAAGCTTTCTTT.

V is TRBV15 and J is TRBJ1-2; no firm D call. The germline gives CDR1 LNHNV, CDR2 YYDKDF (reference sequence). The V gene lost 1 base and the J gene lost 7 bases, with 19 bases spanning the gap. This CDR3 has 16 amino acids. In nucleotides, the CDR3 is TGTGCCACCAGCAGAGGGGGTTCGGAGGTGGTCTCTGGCTACACCTTC. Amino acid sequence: CATSRGGSEVVSGYTF.

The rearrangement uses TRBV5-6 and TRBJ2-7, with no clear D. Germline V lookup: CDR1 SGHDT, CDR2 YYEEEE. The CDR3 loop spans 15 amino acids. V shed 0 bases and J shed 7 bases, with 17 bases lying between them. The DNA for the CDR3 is TGTGCCAGCAGCTTGGGTGTTGATCGGCCATCGGAGCAGTACTTC. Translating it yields CASSLGVDRPSEQYF.

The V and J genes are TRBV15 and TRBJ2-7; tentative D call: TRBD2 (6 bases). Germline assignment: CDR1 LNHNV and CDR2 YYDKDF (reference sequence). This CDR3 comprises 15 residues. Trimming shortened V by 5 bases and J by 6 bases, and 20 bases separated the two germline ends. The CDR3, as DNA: TGTGCCACCAGCCGTGGGACTCAAAATGAGGGCGAGCAGTACTTC. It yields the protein CATSRGTQNEGEQYF. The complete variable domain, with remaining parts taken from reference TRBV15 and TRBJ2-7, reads DAMVIQNPRYQVTQFGKPVTLSCSQTLNHNVMYWYQQKSSQAPKLLFHYYDKDFNNEADTPDNFQSRRPNTSFCFLDIRSPGLGDTAMYLCATSRGTQNEGEQYFGPGTRLTVT.

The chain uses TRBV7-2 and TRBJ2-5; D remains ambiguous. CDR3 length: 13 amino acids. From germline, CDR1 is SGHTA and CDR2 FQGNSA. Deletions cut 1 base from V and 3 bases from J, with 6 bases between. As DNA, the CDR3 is TGTGCCAGCAGCTTAGGGACGGAAGAGACCCAGTACTTC. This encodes CASSLGTEETQYF.

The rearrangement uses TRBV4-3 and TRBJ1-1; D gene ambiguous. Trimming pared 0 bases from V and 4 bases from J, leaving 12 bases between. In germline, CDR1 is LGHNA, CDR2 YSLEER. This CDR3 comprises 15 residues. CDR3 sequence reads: CASSQDSGTGTEAFF. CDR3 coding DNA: TGCGCCAGCAGCCAAGATTCAGGAACGGGCACTGAAGCTTTCTTT.

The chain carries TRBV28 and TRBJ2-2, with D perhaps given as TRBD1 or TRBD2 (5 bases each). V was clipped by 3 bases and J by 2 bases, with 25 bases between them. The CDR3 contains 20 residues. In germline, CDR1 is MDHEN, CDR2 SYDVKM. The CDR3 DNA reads TGTGCCAGCAGTTTGGTCGGCCGGGGCAGCCTCAGAGTAAACACCGGGGAGCTGTTTTTT. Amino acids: CASSLVGRGSLRVNTGELFF.

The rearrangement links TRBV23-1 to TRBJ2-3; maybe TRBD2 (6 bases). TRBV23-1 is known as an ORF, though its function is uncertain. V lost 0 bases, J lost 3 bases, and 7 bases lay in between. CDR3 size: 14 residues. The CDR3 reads CASSQSRGTDTQYF. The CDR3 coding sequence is TGCGCCAGCAGTCAATCTCGGGGGACAGATACGCAGTATTTT.

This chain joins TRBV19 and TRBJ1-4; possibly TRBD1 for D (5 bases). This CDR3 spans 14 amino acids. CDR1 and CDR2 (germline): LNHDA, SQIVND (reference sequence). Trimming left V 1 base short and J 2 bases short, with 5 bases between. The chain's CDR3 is CASSIGQTNEKLFF. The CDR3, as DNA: TGTGCCAGTAGTATAGGACAGACTAATGAAAAACTGTTTTTT. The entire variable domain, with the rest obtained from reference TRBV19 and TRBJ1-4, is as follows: DGGITQSPKYLFRKEGQNVTLSCEQNLNHDAMYWYRQDPGQGLRLIYYSQIVNDFQKGDIAEGYSVSREKKESFPLTVTSAQKNPTAFYLCASSIGQTNEKLFFGSGTQLSVL.

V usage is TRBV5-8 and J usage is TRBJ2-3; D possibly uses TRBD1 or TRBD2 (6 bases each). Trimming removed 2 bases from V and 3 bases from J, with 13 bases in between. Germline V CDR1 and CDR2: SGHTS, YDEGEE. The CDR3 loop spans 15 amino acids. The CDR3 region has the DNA TGTGCCAGCAGCTTTCCCGGGGGCGGAACAGATACGCAGTATTTT. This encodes CASSFPGGGTDTQYF.